These 7 T cell receptor beta chains were all obtained from the same sample, sequenced in a study of blood T cells in healthy people across ages. Combining a sample-barcoded 5' primer with a J-beta primer mix, a second PCR ran for about 6 to 11 cycles. TCRdb independently ran MiXCR on the 5' RACE reads; one entry per CDR3 protein. The sample lists fewer than 700,000 distinct CDR3 sequences, about 45% occurring once. The source material was blood. The receptors were gathered from a man of 80 years or more in good health.

In its sample, this clonotype was seen a few times. CDR3 sequence (DNA): TGTGCCACCAGCAGAGCCGGGGGGACCTACAATGAGCAGTTCTTC. This translates into CATSRAGGTYNEQFF. The genes are TRBV15 and TRBJ2-1, with 7 bases identical to TRBD2. V shed 1 base and J 2 bases; nucleotides not matched to a gene: 2. The germline CDR1 and CDR2 sequences are LNHNV and YYDKDF (reference sequence). There are 15 residues in the CDR3. Full variable domain (outside the CDR3, taken from reference TRBV15 and TRBJ2-1): DAMVIQNPRYQVTQFGKPVTLSCSQTLNHNVMYWYQQKSSQAPKLLFHYYDKDFNNEADTPDNFQSRRPNTSFCFLDIRSPGLGDTAMYLCATSRAGGTYNEQFFGPGTRLTVL.

V and J are TRBV15 and TRBJ2-5; D not certain. The CDR3 is made up of 14 amino acids. V was trimmed by 0 bases and J by 3 bases, leaving 8 bases between them. Germline loops: CDR1 LNHNV, CDR2 YYDKDF (reference sequence). The CDR3 DNA reads as TGTGCCACCAGCAGAGATGCGGCAGAAGAGACCCAGTACTTC. Its translation: CATSRDAAEETQYF.

This clonotype has just a few counts. The chain combines TRBV20-1 with TRBJ2-5, with a possible D match to TRBD2 (6 bases). The CDR3 totals 14 residues. From germline, CDR1 is DFQATT and CDR2 SNEGSKA (reference sequence). The V gene lost 0 bases and the J gene lost 3 bases, with 11 bases spanning the gap. This CDR3 reads CSARDPPGEETQYF. The CDR3 DNA is TGCAGTGCTAGAGATCCCCCGGGAGAAGAGACCCAGTACTTC.

The chain links TRBV27 to TRBJ2-7; D call uncertain. V dropped 5 bases and J dropped 2 bases, with 13 bases sitting between them. CDR3 size: 14 residues. Germline assignment: CDR1 MNHEY and CDR2 SMNVEV (reference sequence). The CDR3 DNA reads TGTGCCAGCAGTGTACGGCAGGATACCTACGAGCAGTACTTC. This translates into CASSVRQDTYEQYF.

This chain uses TRBV3-1 with TRBJ2-1, with 7 bases matching TRBD2. Germline V gene sequence: CDR1 LGHDT, CDR2 YNNKEL (reference sequence). The CDR3 is 16 amino acids. Trimming at V came to 4 bases and at J to 7 bases, leaving 13 bases not matched to a gene. CDR3 region: CASSRWLSGKGNEQFF. CDR3 bases: TGTGCCAGCAGCCGGTGGCTGAGCGGGAAAGGTAATGAGCAGTTCTTC.

The rearrangement links TRBV4-1 to TRBJ2-1; 8 bases are shared with TRBD2. CDR3 length: 16 amino acids. Trimming cost V 2 bases and J 9 bases; bases outside gene matches: 12. Germline values: CDR1 MGHRA, CDR2 YSYEKL. The CDR3 coding sequence is TGCGCCAGCAGCCAAAGTCCGGGACTAGGATCGGGTGAGCAGTTCTTC. Its translation is CASSQSPGLGSGEQFF.

In this sample, this clonotype turned up many times. The V call is TRBV6-5, the J call TRBJ1-2; the match to TRBD1 covers 9 bases. Germline loops: CDR1 MNHEY, CDR2 SVGAGI. V lost 5 bases to trimming and J lost 6 bases; unmatched junction nucleotides: 4. This CDR3 comprises 13 residues. This CDR3 reads CASSDRGGDGYTF. The CDR3 region has the DNA TGTGCCAGCAGTGACAGGGGGGGAGATGGCTACACCTTC.